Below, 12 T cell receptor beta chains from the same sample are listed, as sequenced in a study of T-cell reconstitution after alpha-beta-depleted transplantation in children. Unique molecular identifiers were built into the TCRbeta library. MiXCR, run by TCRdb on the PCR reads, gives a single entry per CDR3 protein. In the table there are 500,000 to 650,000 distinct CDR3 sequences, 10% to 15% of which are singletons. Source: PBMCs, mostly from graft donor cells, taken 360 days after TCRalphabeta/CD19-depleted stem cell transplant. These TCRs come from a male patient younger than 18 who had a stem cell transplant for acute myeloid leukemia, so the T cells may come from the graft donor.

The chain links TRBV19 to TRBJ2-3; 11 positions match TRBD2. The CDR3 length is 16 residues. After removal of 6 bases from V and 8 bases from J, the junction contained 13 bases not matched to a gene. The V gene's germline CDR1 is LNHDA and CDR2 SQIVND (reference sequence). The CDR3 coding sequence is TGTGCCAGTAGCCCGACTAGCGGGGTTTCCAGTGGTACGCAGTATTTT. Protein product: CASSPTSGVSSGTQYF. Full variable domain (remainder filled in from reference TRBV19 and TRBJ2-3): DGGITQSPKYLFRKEGQNVTLSCEQNLNHDAMYWYRQDPGQGLRLIYYSQIVNDFQKGDIAEGYSVSREKKESFPLTVTSAQKNPTAFYLCASSPTSGVSSGTQYFGPGTRLTVL.

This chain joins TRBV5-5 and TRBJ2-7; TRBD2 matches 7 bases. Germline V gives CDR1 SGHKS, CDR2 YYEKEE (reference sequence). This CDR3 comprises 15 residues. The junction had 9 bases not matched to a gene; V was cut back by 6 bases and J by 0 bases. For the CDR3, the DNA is TGTGCCAGCACCTTACCTGGCGGGAGCTCCTACGAGCAGTACTTC. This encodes CASTLPGGSSYEQYF.

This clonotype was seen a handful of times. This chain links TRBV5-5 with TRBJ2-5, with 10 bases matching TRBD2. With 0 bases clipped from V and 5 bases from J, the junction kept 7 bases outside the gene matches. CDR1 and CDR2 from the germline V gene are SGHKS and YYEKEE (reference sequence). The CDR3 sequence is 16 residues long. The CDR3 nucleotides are TGTGCCAGCAGCTTGGAAGAGCTAGCGGGAGAGGAGACCCAGTACTTC. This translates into CASSLEELAGEETQYF.

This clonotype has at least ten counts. The CDR3 DNA reads TGTGCCAGCAGTCCCGGGACAGCTAGCAATCAGCCCCAGCATTTT. As protein: CASSPGTASNQPQHF. The chain employs TRBV12-3 or TRBV12-4 and TRBJ1-5, with 7 bases matching TRBD1. Losses at the gene ends were 5 bases for V and 0 bases for J; bases not matched to a gene: 4. CDR3 length: 15 amino acids.

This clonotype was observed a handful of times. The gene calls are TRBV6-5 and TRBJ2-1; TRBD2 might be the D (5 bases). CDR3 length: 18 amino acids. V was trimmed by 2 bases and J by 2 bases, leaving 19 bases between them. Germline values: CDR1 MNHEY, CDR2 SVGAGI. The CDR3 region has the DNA TGTGCCAGCAGTTACCCTACACTAGACCCAGAAACCTACAATGAGCAGTTCTTC. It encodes CASSYPTLDPETYNEQFF.

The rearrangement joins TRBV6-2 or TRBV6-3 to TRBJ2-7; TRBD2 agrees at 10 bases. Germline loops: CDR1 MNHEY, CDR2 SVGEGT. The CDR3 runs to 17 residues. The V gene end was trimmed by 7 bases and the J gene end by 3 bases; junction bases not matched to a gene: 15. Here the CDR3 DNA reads TGTGCCAGCACTTCGACAAGAGCGGGAGGGCCGCACTACGAGCAGTACTTC. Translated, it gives CASTSTRAGGPHYEQYF.

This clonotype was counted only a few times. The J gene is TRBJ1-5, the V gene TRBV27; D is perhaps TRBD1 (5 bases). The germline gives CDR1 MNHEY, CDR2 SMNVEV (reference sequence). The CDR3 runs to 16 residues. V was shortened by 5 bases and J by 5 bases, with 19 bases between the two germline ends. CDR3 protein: CASSRYEGLGDQPQHF. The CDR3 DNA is TGTGCCAGCAGTCGCTATGAGGGCCTAGGGGATCAGCCCCAGCATTTT.

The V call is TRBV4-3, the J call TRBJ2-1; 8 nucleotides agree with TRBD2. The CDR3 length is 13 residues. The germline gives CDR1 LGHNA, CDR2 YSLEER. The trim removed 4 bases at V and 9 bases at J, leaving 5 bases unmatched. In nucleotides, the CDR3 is TGCGCCAGCAGCCGTCCGGGACTAGGTGAGCAGTTCTTC. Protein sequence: CASSRPGLGEQFF.

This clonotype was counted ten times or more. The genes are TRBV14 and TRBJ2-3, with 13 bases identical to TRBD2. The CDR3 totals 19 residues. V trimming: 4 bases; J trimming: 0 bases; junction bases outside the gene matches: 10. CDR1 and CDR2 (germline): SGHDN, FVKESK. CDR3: CASSLTSGRSYTSTDTQYF. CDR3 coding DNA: TGTGCCAGCAGCCTGACTAGCGGGAGGTCCTACACTAGCACAGATACGCAGTATTTT.

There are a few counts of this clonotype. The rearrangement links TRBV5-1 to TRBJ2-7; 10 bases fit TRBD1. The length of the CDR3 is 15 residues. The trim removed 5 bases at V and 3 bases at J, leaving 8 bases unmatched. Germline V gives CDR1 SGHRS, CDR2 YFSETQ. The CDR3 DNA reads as TGCGCCAGCAGTACGTTCCGGGACAGGGGCTACGAGCAGTACTTC. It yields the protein CASSTFRDRGYEQYF.

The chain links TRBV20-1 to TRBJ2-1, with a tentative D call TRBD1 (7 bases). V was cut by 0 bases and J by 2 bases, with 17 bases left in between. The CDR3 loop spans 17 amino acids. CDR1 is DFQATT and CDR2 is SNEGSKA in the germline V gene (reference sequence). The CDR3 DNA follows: TGCAGTGCTAGAGATCACGGAGGAGGGGGCGCCTACAATGAGCAGTTCTTC. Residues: CSARDHGGGGAYNEQFF.

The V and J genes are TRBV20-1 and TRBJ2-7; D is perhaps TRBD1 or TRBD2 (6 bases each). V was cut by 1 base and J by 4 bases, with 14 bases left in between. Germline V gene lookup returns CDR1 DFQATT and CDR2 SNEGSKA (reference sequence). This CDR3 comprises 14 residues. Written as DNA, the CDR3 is TGCAGTGCTAGAGCCGAGGGGGGCCGGTACGAGCAGTACTTC. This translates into CSARAEGGRYEQYF.